Each of the 17 T cell receptor beta chains below was sequenced from the same sample in a study of OX40 agonist ivuxolimab in advanced cancers. Here immunoSEQ multiplex PCR was the method, and the copy in TCRdb shows in-frame clones only, minus some. The top ten clones hold 25% to 30% of a sample with under 25,000 clones, roughly 82% of them seen once. Sequencing was performed on CD4+ or CD8+ T cells sorted from blood, taken in a trial of the OX40 agonist ivuxolimab. The receptors here all came from an adult with an advanced solid tumor such as melanoma, head and neck, liver or kidney cancer.

The gene calls are TRBV9 and TRBJ2-1; TRBD2 matches 7 bases. Germline CDR1 SGDLS, CDR2 YYNGEE. V shed 1 base, J shed 6 bases, and the junction held 7 bases outside the gene matches. The CDR3 totals 15 residues. The CDR3 spells CASSVWASGRNEQFF. In DNA form, the CDR3 reads TGTGCCAGCAGCGTATGGGCTAGCGGACGCAATGAGCAGTTCTTC.

The chain combines TRBV30 with TRBJ2-3; D call uncertain. The CDR3 runs to 13 residues. Trimming stripped 2 bases from V and 3 bases from J, with 9 bases between. CDR1 is GTSNPN, CDR2 SVGIG, per germline (reference sequence). CDR3 DNA: TGTGCCTGGAGTTATCTGGCAACAGATACGCAGTATTTT. It yields the protein CAWSYLATDTQYF.

This chain uses TRBV16 with TRBJ2-7; perhaps TRBD2 as D (7 bases). The V gene lost 0 bases and the J gene lost 7 bases, with 16 bases spanning the gap. In germline, CDR1 is KGHSY, CDR2 FQNENV. This CDR3 comprises 15 residues. The CDR3 here is CASSQSSAGAGEQYF. CDR3 in DNA: TGTGCCAGCAGCCAATCCTCGGCGGGGGCGGGTGAGCAGTACTTC.

The count of this clone is one. The rearrangement joins TRBV10-3 to TRBJ1-1; 8 bases match TRBD1. The V gene end was trimmed by 2 bases and the J gene end by 4 bases; junction bases not matched to a gene: 15. The CDR3 has 18 amino acids. CDR1 ENHRY and CDR2 SYGVKD come from the germline V gene. The CDR3 protein is CAISEGDRFDKASTEAFF. Here the CDR3 DNA reads TGTGCCATCAGTGAGGGGGACAGGTTTGATAAGGCGAGCACTGAAGCTTTCTTT.

The chain recombines TRBV4-1 with TRBJ2-7; D is ambiguous. From germline, CDR1 is MGHRA and CDR2 YSYEKL. Trimming took 0 bases from V and 3 from J, leaving 12 bases between them. The CDR3 length is 15 residues. CDR3 bases: TGCGCCAGCAGCCAAGATGCGGCTAGTTACTACGAGCAGTACTTC. Residues: CASSQDAASYYEQYF.

V gene TRBV6-5 combines with J gene TRBJ2-1; 8 bases align to TRBD2. CDR3 length equals 13 residues. V was clipped by 10 bases and J by 2 bases; unmatched bases: 4. Germline-derived CDR1 and CDR2 are MNHEY and SVGAGI. This CDR3 is CATTSGAYNEQFF. CDR3 sequence (DNA): TGTGCCACCACTAGCGGCGCCTACAATGAGCAGTTCTTC.

The V call is TRBV4-2, the J call TRBJ1-2; possible D gene TRBD1, 6 bases. Per germline, CDR1 LGHNA and CDR2 YNFKEQ. The CDR3 spans 15 residues. V lost 0 bases, J lost 5 bases, and 13 bases lay in between. The CDR3 DNA follows: TGTGCCAGCAGCCAAGATCGGACAGTCGGGTATGGCTACACCTTC. Protein product: CASSQDRTVGYGYTF.

J is TRBJ2-1 and V is TRBV25-1; 11 nucleotides line up with TRBD2. With V trimmed by 0 bases and J by 8 bases, 9 bases remained unmatched. The CDR3 sequence is 17 residues long. CDR1 MGHDK and CDR2 SYGVNS come from the germline V gene. CDR3 residues: CASSEYATSGTPHEQFF. Written as DNA, the CDR3 is TGTGCCAGCAGTGAATATGCGACTAGCGGGACGCCCCATGAGCAGTTCTTC. Variable domain in full (rest from reference TRBV25-1 and TRBJ2-1): EADIYQTPRYLVIGTGKKITLECSQTMGHDKMYWYQQDPGMELHLIHYSYGVNSTEKGDLSSESTVSRIRTEHFPLTLESARPSHTSQYLCASSEYATSGTPHEQFFGPGTRLTVL.

The chain combines TRBV6-1 with TRBJ2-7; 7 bases match TRBD1. The germline gives CDR1 MNHNS, CDR2 SASEGT. This CDR3 region has 13 residues. The V and J ends lost 7 bases and 3 bases, in that order; junction bases with no gene match: 6. Here the CDR3 reads CASTGTVYYEQYF. The CDR3 DNA is TGTGCCAGCACTGGGACAGTCTACTACGAGCAGTACTTC.

A word on this clone: A read error may explain this, as a much larger clone is one base away. This sequence joins TRBV7-9 and TRBJ1-2; D not certain. In germline, CDR1 is SEHNR, CDR2 FQNEAQ (reference sequence). The CDR3 spans 15 residues. The DNA for the CDR3 is TGTGCCAGCAGCCTAGCCCCATCGGTAGATAATGGCCACACCTTC. Protein: CASSLAPSVDNGHTF.

The V call is TRBV27, the J call TRBJ2-1; no definite D call. The length of the CDR3 is 17 residues. Deletions cut 6 bases from V and 3 bases from J, with 21 bases between. Germline CDR1 MNHEY, CDR2 SMNVEV (reference sequence). As DNA, the CDR3 is TGTGCCAGCAGCCGGCGAGACTTCAGTTCGTACTACAATGAGCAGTTCTTC. It encodes CASSRRDFSSYYNEQFF.

The chain carries TRBV19 and TRBJ2-7, with a tentative D call TRBD1 (6 bases). V gave up 5 bases and J gave up 1 base, with 12 bases separating them. The CDR3 has 14 amino acids. Germline CDR1 is LNHDA and CDR2 is SQIVND (reference sequence). CDR3: CASSLQGPSYEQYF. The CDR3, as DNA: TGTGCCAGTAGTCTCCAGGGGCCTTCCTACGAGCAGTACTTC.

The J gene is TRBJ2-1, the V gene TRBV7-8; D possibly uses TRBD1 or TRBD2 (5 bases each). CDR1 and CDR2 (germline): SGHVS, FQNEAQ. The V and J ends lost 3 bases and 9 bases respectively, with 15 bases between them. The CDR3 consists of 14 residues. CDR3: CASSLGVGRLEQFF. Written as DNA, the CDR3 is TGTGCCAGCAGCTTGGGGGTTGGTAGACTTGAGCAGTTCTTC.

A single count supports this clone. This chain joins TRBV28 and TRBJ1-1; no clear D. The CDR3 length is 13 residues. Germline V gene sequence: CDR1 MDHEN, CDR2 SYDVKM. The V end was cut by 7 bases, the J end by 1 base, with 10 bases between. The CDR3 sequence: CASILTRNTEAFF. The CDR3 DNA reads TGTGCCAGCATTCTCACGAGGAACACTGAAGCTTTCTTT.

The chain carries TRBV4-1 and TRBJ2-3, with TRBD2 as a possible D gene (6 bases). Trimming shortened V by 3 bases and J by 1 base, and 11 bases separated the two germline ends. Per the germline V gene, CDR1 is MGHRA and CDR2 is YSYEKL. CDR3 length equals 15 residues. The CDR3 spells CASSHRGGGTDTQYF. The CDR3 DNA is TGCGCCAGCAGCCACCGGGGAGGCGGCACAGATACGCAGTATTTT.

This chain links TRBV12-5 with TRBJ2-6, with D perhaps TRBD1 (6 bases). The CDR3 is 17 residues long. V gave up 1 base and J gave up 1 base, with 11 bases separating them. The V gene's germline CDR1 is LGHNT and CDR2 FRNRAP. The CDR3 sequence: CASGLDRQVSGANVLTF. Here the CDR3 DNA reads TGTGCTAGTGGTTTGGACAGACAGGTGTCTGGGGCCAACGTCCTGACTTTC.

V usage is TRBV4-1 and J usage is TRBJ2-4; TRBD1 agrees at 10 bases. From germline, CDR1 is MGHRA and CDR2 YSYEKL. This CDR3 region has 16 residues. The trim removed 4 bases at V and 7 bases at J, leaving 10 bases unmatched. The CDR3 protein is CASSRTGTGVWNIQYF. Here the CDR3 DNA reads TGCGCCAGCAGCCGGACCGGGACAGGGGTCTGGAACATTCAGTACTTC.